The clone carrying this T cell receptor beta chain has ten or more counts. No antigen is known for it. The record originates from a study of T cells in Graves' hyperthyroidism and ophthalmopathy. Study findings and constraints: Through a model of 13 V-J features, ophthalmopathy was separated from stable hyperthyroidism.

From RNA transcripts, TCR beta CDR3 regions were amplified. HTBI primers were the set used in a first-round RT-PCR of the TCR CDR3. TCRdb used MiXCR to reprocess the multiplex PCR reads, holding one entry per CDR3 protein. The sample lists 550,000 to 600,000 distinct CDR3 sequences, over 15% seen once, with more than 15% in the top ten. The CDR3 has 14 residues. V lost 4 bases, J lost 2 bases, and 9 bases lay in between. Germline CDR1 KGHDR, CDR2 SFDVKD. The source of this sequence is a woman younger than 30 with Graves' hyperthyroidism. Sequencing was carried out using blood. J is TRBJ2-3 and V is TRBV24-1; weak D call: TRBD2 (5 bases). CDR3 loop: CATSDMEDTDTQYF. The CDR3 DNA is TGTGCCACCAGTGACATGGAGGACACAGATACGCAGTATTTT.